This TCR beta chain was recovered during a study of shared clonotypes between healthy human individuals. Trimming took 5 bases from V and 1 from J; bases not matched to a gene: 7. The CDR3 totals 15 residues. The germline V gene has CDR1 SEHNR and CDR2 FQNEAQ (reference sequence). General study findings and limits: Only blood was sampled; tissue repertoires likely differ.

About this clone itself: Its specificity is not known.

Execution of the assay was at deep level. How the authors handled the data: ImmunoSEQ junction-only sequences lacked quality scores, so their filtering differed. Profiled with immunoSEQ multiplex PCR; TCRdb holds only in-frame clones, not every one. Clone size and the V and J calls come from that table; the DNA yielded D and trimming. Among 2 million to 2.5 million clones listed, 85% to 95% were seen once. There were no recent acute infections or vaccinations among the donors, who were healthy HIV-negative adults. The sequenced material came from naive CD4+ T cells from PBMCs. Subset in this sample: CD45RA+ positively selected. This sequence joins TRBV7-9 and TRBJ1-1, with 7 positions matching TRBD1. The TCR comes from a man between 18 and 35 years old in good health. Some clones in this sample may be carry-over from other donors' samples. CDR3: CASSPGGRANTEAFF. Written as DNA, the CDR3 is TGTGCCAGCAGCCCAGGGGGGAGGGCGAACACTGAAGCTTTCTTT.